This is a list of T cell receptor beta chains from one sample in a study of blood T cell repertoires in COVID-19. Clones were read by immunoSEQ multiplex PCR, and TCRdb kept only the in-frame ones, dropping some. Among some 500,000 clones, around 89% were seen once, and the ten largest hold 1.8%. The sequencing input was PBMCs or T cells enriched from blood (not recorded which). The receptors were gathered from a woman aged 40-49 years who had recovered from COVID-19. The CDR3 runs from the conserved cysteine through the conserved F or W. D genes are given only for firm matches. Clone size is given for some rows only: seen once, a few or many times, or a class if the clone is expanded.

j_call d_call v_call clone_size cdr3_aa cdr3_nt
TRBJ2-7 - TRBV3-1/TRBV3-2 once CASSQEGDSYEQYF TGTGCCAGCAGCCAAGAAGGGGACTCCTACGAGCAGTACTTC
TRBJ1-1 - TRBV7-9 - CASTLLTGAEAFF TGTGCCAGCACCCTCCTGACTGGTGCTGAAGCTTTCTTT
TRBJ2-7 TRBD2 TRBV7-2 - CASSFYQAGEKSGEQYF TGTGCCAGCAGCTTCTATCAAGCGGGAGAGAAGAGTGGGGAGCAGTACTTC
TRBJ1-5 - TRBV7-2 - CASTGAGGPQHF TGTGCCAGCACAGGGGCCGGAGGGCCCCAGCATTTT
TRBJ2-7 TRBD2 TRBV27 - CASSSGLAGNEQYF TGTGCCAGCAGTTCGGGACTAGCGGGAAACGAGCAGTACTTC
TRBJ1-1 TRBD1 TRBV15 - CATSRDRGQGEGAFF TGTGCCACCAGCAGAGATCGGGGACAGGGGGAGGGAGCTTTCTTT
TRBJ1-2 - TRBV13 - CASSPGPLSVGGYTF TGTGCCAGCAGCCCAGGGCCACTATCGGTTGGTGGCTACACCTTC
TRBJ1-3 - TRBV5-5 - CASSLDSAGNTIYF TGTGCCAGCAGCTTGGACAGTGCTGGAAACACCATATATTTT
TRBJ1-2 - TRBV6-5 once CASSTIAFNGYTF TGTGCCAGCAGTACGATAGCTTTCAATGGCTACACCTTC
TRBJ1-1 TRBD1 TRBV5-4 - CASSSGDRGSEAFF TGTGCCAGCAGTTCCGGGGACAGGGGGAGTGAAGCTTTCTTT
TRBJ1-2 TRBD1 TRBV5-6 - CASTLQGLGGYTF TGTGCCAGCACTTTACAGGGGCTGGGTGGCTACACCTTC
TRBJ2-7 - TRBV30 few CAWSRLVPPYEQYF TGTGCCTGGAGTCGACTGGTCCCTCCTTACGAGCAGTACTTC
TRBJ1-1 - TRBV15 - CATSRDLSEGTEAFF TGTGCCACCAGCAGAGATCTCTCCGAGGGTACTGAAGCTTTCTTT
TRBJ1-2 - TRBV5-5 - CASSLSGTLDYGYTF TGTGCCAGCAGCCTCTCCGGGACACTGGACTATGGCTACACCTTC
TRBJ2-7 TRBD2 TRBV5-1 - CASSFWEGASYEQYF TGCGCCAGCAGCTTTTGGGAGGGCGCTTCCTACGAGCAGTACTTC
TRBJ1-3 TRBD1 TRBV28 - CASSYQTGGGNTIYF TGTGCCAGCAGTTACCAGACAGGGGGCGGAAACACCATATATTTT
TRBJ1-5 - TRBV5-5 - CASSPVGNQPQHF TGTGCCAGCAGCCCGGTTGGCAATCAGCCCCAGCATTTT
TRBJ2-3 - TRBV7-2 - CASSLVPTGTDTQYF TGTGCCAGCAGCTTAGTGCCTACGGGCACAGATACGCAGTATTTT
TRBJ2-3 TRBD2 TRBV4-3 - CASSQDERGFGADTQYF TGCGCCAGCAGCCAAGATGAGCGGGGGTTTGGAGCAGATACGCAGTATTTT
TRBJ2-3 - TRBV19 many CASSSETSTDTQYF TGTGCCAGTAGTTCGGAGACTAGCACAGATACGCAGTATTTT
TRBJ1-1 TRBD1 TRBV19 - CASSRQGGNTEAFF TGTGCCAGTAGTAGGCAGGGGGGTAACACTGAAGCTTTCTTT
TRBJ1-6 TRBD1 TRBV11-2 - CASSLGFYRGRNSPLHF TGTGCCAGCAGCTTAGGTTTTTACAGGGGGCGTAATTCACCCCTCCACTTT
TRBJ2-7 - TRBV19 - CASSISVLASEGHEQYF TGTGCCAGCAGCATCTCGGTCTTGGCGTCTGAGGGCCACGAGCAGTACTTC
TRBJ1-5 - TRBV7-8 - CASSPYLGAGGNQPQHF TGTGCCAGCAGCCCTTATCTCGGGGCAGGGGGCAATCAGCCCCAGCATTTT
TRBJ1-5 - TRBV6-2/TRBV6-3 - CASSYLTFNQPQHF TGTGCCAGCAGTTACTTGACTTTCAATCAGCCCCAGCATTTT
TRBJ1-4 TRBD1 TRBV4-3 - CASSYGRDRNEKLFF TGCGCCAGCAGCTACGGCCGGGACAGGAATGAAAAACTGTTTTTT
TRBJ1-2 TRBD1 TRBV29-1 - CSVGGRGDYGYTF TGCAGCGTTGGAGGCAGGGGGGACTATGGCTACACCTTC
TRBJ1-2 TRBD1 TRBV7-6 - CASSSYRGLNYGYTF TGTGCCAGCAGCTCCTACAGGGGGCTTAACTATGGCTACACCTTC
TRBJ2-7 TRBD2 TRBV23-1 - CASRRTSGKEQYF TGCGCCAGCCGAAGGACTAGCGGGAAAGAGCAGTACTTC
TRBJ1-5 - TRBV19 - CASSIRGGNQPQHF TGTGCCAGTAGTATCAGGGGAGGCAATCAGCCCCAGCATTTT
TRBJ2-1 - TRBV9 - CASSVAGKDNEQFF TGTGCCAGCAGCGTAGCGGGGAAAGACAATGAGCAGTTCTTC
TRBJ2-2 - TRBV9 - CASSVTTKNTGELFF TGTGCCAGCAGCGTAACTACCAAGAACACCGGGGAGCTGTTTTTT